This record concerns one TCR beta chain sequence. These data are taken from a study of CD8+ T cells in alopecia areata. As the sequencing template, cDNA was produced by extracting RNA and reverse transcribing it. Generated by immunoSEQ multiplex PCR, the TCRdb table keeps only in-frame clones and is missing some. The table has 90,000 to 120,000 clones, under 60% seen once; the top ten hold over 20%. J was trimmed by 4 bases and V by 7 bases; bases with no gene match: 7. Germline V gene lookup returns CDR1 SQVTM and CDR2 ANQGSEA. This CDR3 comprises 13 residues. The specimen sequenced was NKG2D-low CD8+ T cells sorted from blood. The chain carries TRBV29-1 and TRBJ1-2, with 9 nucleotides matching TRBD1. The receptor comes from a human donor with alopecia areata. DNA for the CDR3: TGCAGCGCCCGACAGGGGGTGGGCTATGGCTACACCTTC. As protein: CSARQGVGYGYTF.